This T cell receptor beta chain derives from a study of shared clonotypes between healthy human individuals. This CDR3 comprises 15 residues. Trimming removed 0 bases from V and 6 bases from J, with 15 bases in between. Germline assignment: CDR1 SGHRS and CDR2 YFSETQ. The protocol was immunoSEQ multiplex PCR, while the TCRdb copy is restricted to in-frame clones and leaves out a portion. The data show around 600,000 clones, roughly 95% seen once. Naive CD8 cells lacked CD45RO and underwent positive selection for CCR7, leaving out terminally differentiated effector memory CD45RA+ cells. In this sample, this clone turned up once.

The genes are TRBV5-1 and TRBJ1-2, with D possibly being TRBD1 (5 bases). The sequence derives from a young woman in good health. The source material was naive CD8+ T cells sorted from blood. Here the CDR3 reads CASSLGWARGDGYTF. The CDR3 DNA sequence: TGCGCCAGCAGCTTGGGATGGGCCCGGGGGGATGGCTACACCTTC. The full variable domain, rest sourced from reference TRBV5-1 and TRBJ1-2, is KAGVTQTPRYLIKTRGQQVTLSCSPISGHRSVSWYQQTPGQGLQFLFEYFSETQRNKGNFPGRFSGRQFSNSRSEMNVSTLELGDSALYLCASSLGWARGDGYTFGSGTRLTVV.